The 19 T cell receptor beta chains presented below share a single source sample, sequenced in a study of blood T cell repertoires in COVID-19 (dated by TCRdb to about 2020). The protocol used for the library was the immunoSEQ multiplex PCR assay. TCRdb carries this immuneACCESS record with in-frame sequences only. Its versions omit some clonotypes, under half of them owing to an unresolved V gene in the studies checked, with the rest unexplained. The table for this sample lists roughly 150,000 clones; approximately 91% of them were counted only once. Roughly 2% of the sample lies in the top ten. Sample: peripheral blood. These receptors originate from a man aged 18 to 29 with acute or convalescent COVID-19.

The genes are TRBV5-1 and TRBJ1-1, with a possible D match to TRBD1 (5 bases). The CDR3 is 14 amino acids. The germline V and J ends were trimmed by 1 base and 4 bases, with 11 bases remaining between them. The germline gives CDR1 SGHRS, CDR2 YFSETQ. In nucleotides, the CDR3 is TGCGCCAGCAGCTTGACTCAGGGCCGCACTGAAGCTTTCTTT. Its translation: CASSLTQGRTEAFF.

The V and J genes are TRBV20-1 and TRBJ2-5, with D maybe TRBD2 (5 bases). The CDR3 is made up of 11 amino acids. The ends were cut back, 5 bases at V and 9 bases at J, with 13 bases in the middle. CDR1 DFQATT and CDR2 SNEGSKA come from the germline V gene (reference sequence). CDR3 sequence reads: CSAGSRSAQYF. CDR3 in DNA: TGCAGTGCTGGGAGTCGTTCGGCCCAGTACTTC.

The V call is TRBV24-1, the J call TRBJ1-1; D is unresolved. This CDR3 contains 15 residues. Per the germline V gene, CDR1 is KGHDR and CDR2 is SFDVKD. Trimming took off 3 bases at V and 7 bases at J, with 17 bases between the two ends. The CDR3: CATSDRLGGVGEAFF. In nucleotides, the CDR3 is TGTGCCACCAGTGATCGTCTGGGAGGAGTAGGTGAAGCTTTCTTT.

V is TRBV7-9 and J is TRBJ1-5; TRBD1 is a possible D gene (6 bases). In germline, CDR1 is SEHNR, CDR2 FQNEAQ (reference sequence). This CDR3 has 16 amino acids. V shed 1 base and J shed 9 bases, with 19 bases lying between them. CDR3 nucleotide sequence: TGTGCCAGCAGCTTAGTACCCGGACAGCCTAATTTGCCCCAGCATTTT. Its protein product is CASSLVPGQPNLPQHF.

This clone was observed a single time. V and J are TRBV9 and TRBJ2-7; 8 nucleotides agree with TRBD2. This CDR3 region has 15 residues. The V and J ends lost 0 bases and 7 bases, in that order; junction bases with no gene match: 9. The germline gives CDR1 SGDLS, CDR2 YYNGEE. The CDR3 is CASSVGGGGQVEQYF. The CDR3 DNA sequence: TGTGCCAGCAGCGTAGGAGGCGGGGGGCAGGTTGAGCAGTACTTC.

The rearrangement uses TRBV4-2 and TRBJ1-1; 7 positions agree with TRBD1. The CDR3 is 14 amino acids. V lost 4 bases to trimming and J lost 4 bases; unmatched junction nucleotides: 6. Germline V gene sequence: CDR1 LGHNA, CDR2 YNFKEQ. For the CDR3, the DNA is TGTGCCAGCAGCCTATGGGGACAGACCACTGAAGCTTTCTTT. Translating it yields CASSLWGQTTEAFF.

This clone has only one observation. The chain employs TRBV5-1 and TRBJ1-6, with 7 bases aligning to TRBD1. The J segment lost 10 bases and the V segment lost 2 bases, leaving 3 bases of the junction unmatched. The CDR3 consists of 13 residues. Per germline, CDR1 SGHRS and CDR2 YFSETQ. The CDR3 nucleotides are TGCGCCAGCAGCTTAACAGGGGACTCACCCCTCCACTTT. It translates to CASSLTGDSPLHF.

To note about this clone: Within the sample, other DNA sequences also encode this same CDR3. The genes are TRBV9 and TRBJ1-1; D is undetermined. This CDR3 region has 14 residues. V lost 0 bases and J lost 0, with 6 bases in between. Germline CDR1 and CDR2: SGDLS and YYNGEE. The CDR3 nucleotides read TGTGCCAGCAGCGTAGGTGGCATGAACACTGAAGCTTTCTTT. Its protein is CASSVGGMNTEAFF. Complete variable domain (other parts from reference TRBV9 and TRBJ1-1): DSGVTQTPKHLITATGQRVTLRCSPRSGDLSVYWYQQSLDQGLQFLIQYYNGEERAKGNILERFSAQQFPDLHSELNLSSLELGDSALYFCASSVGGMNTEAFFGQGTRLTVV.

The V gene is TRBV2, the J gene TRBJ2-7; 11 bases are shared with TRBD1. J was trimmed by 3 bases and V by 4 bases; bases with no gene match: 20. The CDR3 covers 20 residues. Germline V lookup: CDR1 SNHLY, CDR2 FYNNEI. CDR3 nucleotide sequence: TGTGCCAGCAGTGGGGTTTTAGAGCGTGGGGGACAGGGGGAGGACTACGAGCAGTACTTC. Its protein product is CASSGVLERGGQGEDYEQYF.

This clone was recorded once. This chain joins TRBV5-1 and TRBJ1-2; TRBD1 matches 7 bases. This CDR3 has 15 amino acids. Germline CDR1 reads SGHRS; CDR2 reads YFSETQ. Trimming cost V 1 base and J 4 bases; bases outside gene matches: 7. The CDR3 DNA follows: TGCGCCAGCAGCTTGTCAGGGACAGAAACCTATGGCTACACCTTC. Translated: CASSLSGTETYGYTF.

The chain recombines TRBV7-9 with TRBJ2-3; 8 bases match TRBD2. V lost 1 base to trimming and J lost 3 bases; unmatched junction nucleotides: 3. This CDR3 is 15 amino acids long. Germline V gene sequence: CDR1 SEHNR, CDR2 FQNEAQ (reference sequence). CDR3 in amino acids: CASSLVRLATDTQYF. CDR3 sequence (DNA): TGTGCCAGCAGCTTAGTGAGACTAGCGACAGATACGCAGTATTTT.

The rearrangement uses TRBV11-3 and TRBJ2-7; TRBD1 aligns across 8 bases. This CDR3 region has 17 residues. Looked up from germline, CDR1 is SGHNT and CDR2 is YENEEA. V gave up 8 bases and J gave up 0 bases; unmatched junction bases: 15. For the CDR3, the DNA is TGTGCCAGCTTTGACAGGGGCAGGGCCGCGGCCTCCTACGAGCAGTACTTC. This gives the protein CASFDRGRAAASYEQYF.

V is TRBV9 and J is TRBJ2-1; maybe TRBD2 (5 bases). Germline lookup yields CDR1 SGDLS and CDR2 YYNGEE. The CDR3 extends over 13 amino acids. Between the trimmed V and J ends, which lost 4 bases and 5 bases, there was a span of 10 bases. The CDR3 DNA is TGTGCCAGCAGCCTCCAGACTAACAATGAGCAGTTCTTC. This gives the protein CASSLQTNNEQFF.

V and J are TRBV19 and TRBJ2-6, with a weak D call TRBD2 (6 bases). V was pared by 6 bases and J by 4 bases, with 10 bases between. Germline values: CDR1 LNHDA, CDR2 SQIVND (reference sequence). CDR3 length: 14 residues. The CDR3 nucleotides are TGTGCCAGTAGGGAGGGGCCAGGGGCCAACGTCCTGACTTTC. This translates into CASREGPGANVLTF.

This chain joins TRBV19 and TRBJ1-6, with 8 bases fitting TRBD1. This CDR3 spans 14 amino acids. The germline V gene encodes CDR1 LNHDA and CDR2 SQIVND (reference sequence). V gave up 6 bases and J gave up 8 bases; unmatched junction bases: 6. The CDR3 spells CASRPPGQDSPLHF. The CDR3 coding sequence is TGTGCCAGTAGGCCTCCGGGACAGGATTCACCCCTCCACTTT. The whole variable domain, filled in from reference TRBV19 and TRBJ1-6, reads DGGITQSPKYLFRKEGQNVTLSCEQNLNHDAMYWYRQDPGQGLRLIYYSQIVNDFQKGDIAEGYSVSREKKESFPLTVTSAQKNPTAFYLCASRPPGQDSPLHFGNGTRLTVT.

The V and J genes are TRBV24-1 and TRBJ1-2, with 10 bases that match TRBD1. Unmatched junction bases numbered 15, after V lost 9 bases and J lost 6 bases. This CDR3 region has 16 residues. Germline CDR1 is KGHDR and CDR2 is SFDVKD. The CDR3 DNA is TGTGCCACCGTAAGGGACAGGGGAATGCTGAGCAATGGCTACACCTTC. It specifies CATVRDRGMLSNGYTF.

The chain uses TRBV19 and TRBJ1-1; D uncertain. Germline V gene lookup returns CDR1 LNHDA and CDR2 SQIVND (reference sequence). V was cut by 0 bases and J by 0 bases, with 20 bases left in between. There are 19 residues in the CDR3. CDR3 DNA sequence: TGTGCCAGTAGTATAGATCTGGGCCCGTTTACCCCGATGAACACTGAAGCTTTCTTT. Translated, it gives CASSIDLGPFTPMNTEAFF.

The rearrangement links TRBV12-3 or TRBV12-4 to TRBJ1-2; TRBD1 might be the D (5 bases). CDR3 length: 13 residues. The V gene lost 5 bases and the J gene lost 2 bases, with 9 bases spanning the gap. The CDR3 is CASSTQENYGYTF. CDR3 DNA sequence: TGTGCCAGCAGTACACAGGAGAACTATGGCTACACCTTC.

This clone was found a few times. The chain is built from TRBV6-5 and TRBJ2-3; 8 bases map to TRBD2. Germline values: CDR1 MNHEY, CDR2 SVGAGI. The CDR3 has 15 amino acids. V shed 8 bases and J 0 bases; nucleotides not matched to a gene: 7. CDR3 amino acids: CASRGGGGSTDTQYF. CDR3 in DNA: TGTGCCAGCCGGGGGGGCGGGGGCAGCACAGATACGCAGTATTTT.